These T cell receptor beta chains were read from a single sample in a study of blood T cells in healthy people across ages. TCRdb analysed the 5' RACE reads with MiXCR anew, one entry per CDR3 protein. The table records some 1.7 million distinct CDR3 sequences, roughly 30% of them present only once. Sequenced material: blood. Receptor source: a young woman in good health. The CDR3 runs from the conserved cysteine through the conserved F or W. A D gene is named only where the DNA matches it firmly. Where a row states a size, it is once, few, many or the class of an expanded clone; other rows omit it.

d_call,v_call,cdr3_length,j_call,clone_size,cdr3_aa
NA,TRBV27,14,TRBJ2-3,NA,CASSPRDVRDTQYF
NA,TRBV27,13,NA,NA,CASSLKMTYEQYF
NA,TRBV6-5,14,TRBJ2-3,many,CASIGGSSTDTQYF
TRBD2,TRBV9,15,TRBJ2-1,NA,CASSVEAGVSNEQFF
NA,TRBV20-1,12,TRBJ2-7,many,CSARSGWWEQYF
NA,TRBV7-2,14,TRBJ2-1,few,CASSYETKSEAQFF
NA,TRBV6-2/TRBV6-3,14,TRBJ1-5,many,CASSSHGGNQPQHF
NA,TRBV28,13,TRBJ2-3,many,CASSQGGEDTQYF
TRBD2,TRBV6-2/TRBV6-3,15,TRBJ2-1,many,CASSAGAGGMDEQFF
TRBD1,TRBV20-1,16,TRBJ1-1,NA,CSANEERDRLSTEAFF
NA,TRBV5-5,15,TRBJ1-1,NA,CASSLVSPMNTEAFF
NA,TRBV20-1,14,TRBJ2-4,NA,CSLESGLAKNIQYF
NA,TRBV5-5,14,TRBJ2-7,many,CASSLQEGMGEQYF
NA,TRBV2,15,TRBJ1-5,once,CASSLEGSYNQPQHF
TRBD2,TRBV7-2,14,TRBJ2-1,NA,CASSPVGLASEQFF
NA,TRBV14,15,TRBJ1-1,NA,CASSQYSPWGTEAFF
TRBD2,TRBV20-1,16,TRBJ2-1,many,CSAIRSGGSSYNEQFF
NA,TRBV6-1,15,TRBJ2-2,NA,CASSDQGRRTGELFF
TRBD1,TRBV5-1,13,TRBJ1-2,many,CASSEGQYYGYTF
TRBD1,TRBV7-9,15,TRBJ2-3,few,CASSLIRTGRDTQYF
TRBD1,TRBV29-1,13,TRBJ2-7,many,CSAGTGASYEQYF
NA,TRBV25-1,16,TRBJ1-2,NA,CASSEYTVSNFYGYTF
NA,TRBV7-2,14,TRBJ2-3,few,CASSLVVLADTQYF
NA,TRBV6-5,17,TRBJ2-1,NA,CASSYSRIGTPGAEQFF
TRBD2,TRBV19,14,TRBJ2-7,few,CASKTSGSAYEQYF
NA,TRBV29-1,14,TRBJ1-3,few,CSVRRDPSGNTIYF
NA,TRBV20-1,15,TRBJ1-5,few,CSARTGGGPNQPQHF
NA,TRBV7-9,16,TRBJ1-4,NA,CASSFQTVGQYEKLFF
NA,TRBV7-3,13,TRBJ2-2,NA,CASRSTRSGELFF
TRBD2,TRBV9,16,TRBJ2-3,NA,CASSGTSGGRINTQYF
TRBD2,TRBV6-6,18,TRBJ2-1,few,CASSYPSRGAGGKNEQFF
TRBD1,TRBV10-3,15,TRBJ2-5,many,CATGTGTGLQETQYF
TRBD1,TRBV7-9,13,TRBJ1-2,NA,CASAPGQLYGYTF
NA,TRBV11-2,15,TRBJ2-6,many,CASSAGGTGANVLTF
TRBD1,TRBV12-3/TRBV12-4,15,TRBJ2-1,many,CASDSRTGFYNEQFF
NA,TRBV27,11,TRBJ2-5,NA,CATKGQETQYF
NA,TRBV6-6,12,TRBJ2-7,many,CASGTDSYEQYF
TRBD1,TRBV10-1,14,TRBJ2-4,many,CASSESGQGNIQYF
NA,TRBV15,9,TRBJ2-7,NA,CAPPGEQYF
TRBD2,TRBV12-3/TRBV12-4,17,TRBJ2-3,NA,CASSSRLLAGTTDTQYF
TRBD1,TRBV2,13,TRBJ2-1,many,CASSRDRNIEQFF
TRBD2,TRBV5-1,15,TRBJ2-3,few,CASSLSRGNRDTQYF
NA,TRBV13,15,TRBJ1-2,few,CASSSPRTASYGYTF
NA,TRBV7-9,13,TRBJ1-2,many,CASSSNGIYGYTF
TRBD2,TRBV20-1,14,TRBJ2-1,few,CSARTSGRAGEQFF
NA,TRBV20-1,15,TRBJ2-7,many,CSANILVSVTYEQYF
NA,TRBV12-5,14,TRBJ2-4,few,CASEPGQGYNIQYF
NA,TRBV6-5,16,TRBJ2-6,NA,CASSSLKLSGANVLTF
TRBD2,TRBV28,15,TRBJ2-5,NA,CASSPPLAGGETQYF
NA,TRBV29-1,14,TRBJ2-1,few,CSVGGGRGRDEQFF
TRBD1,TRBV12-3/TRBV12-4,14,TRBJ1-2,many,CASSRQGSNYGYTF